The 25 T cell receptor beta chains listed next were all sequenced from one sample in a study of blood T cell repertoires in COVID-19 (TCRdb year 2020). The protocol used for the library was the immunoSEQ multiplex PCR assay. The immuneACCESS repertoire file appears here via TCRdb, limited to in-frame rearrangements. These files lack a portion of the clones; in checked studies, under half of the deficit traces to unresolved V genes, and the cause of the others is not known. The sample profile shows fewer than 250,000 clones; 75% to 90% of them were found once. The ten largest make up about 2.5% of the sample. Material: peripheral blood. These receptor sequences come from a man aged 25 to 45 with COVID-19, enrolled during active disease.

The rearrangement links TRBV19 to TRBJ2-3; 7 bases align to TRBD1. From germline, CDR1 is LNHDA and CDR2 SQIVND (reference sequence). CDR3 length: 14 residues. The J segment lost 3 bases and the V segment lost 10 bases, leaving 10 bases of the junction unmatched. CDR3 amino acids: CATRVGGATDTQYF. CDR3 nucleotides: TGTGCCACCCGTGTAGGGGGCGCGACAGATACGCAGTATTTT.

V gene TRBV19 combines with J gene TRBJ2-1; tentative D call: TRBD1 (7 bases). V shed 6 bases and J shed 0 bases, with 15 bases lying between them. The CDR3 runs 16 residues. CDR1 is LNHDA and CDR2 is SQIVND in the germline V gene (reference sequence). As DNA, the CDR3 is TGTGCCAGTAGGGTCCAGGGGGGCAGCTCCTACAATGAGCAGTTCTTC. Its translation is CASRVQGGSSYNEQFF.

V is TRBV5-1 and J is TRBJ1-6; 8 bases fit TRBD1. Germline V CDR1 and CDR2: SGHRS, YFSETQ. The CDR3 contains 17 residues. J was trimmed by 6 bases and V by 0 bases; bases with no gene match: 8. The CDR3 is CASSLDGTDRGNSPLHF. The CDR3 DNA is TGCGCCAGCAGCTTGGACGGTACAGACAGGGGTAATTCACCCCTCCACTTT.

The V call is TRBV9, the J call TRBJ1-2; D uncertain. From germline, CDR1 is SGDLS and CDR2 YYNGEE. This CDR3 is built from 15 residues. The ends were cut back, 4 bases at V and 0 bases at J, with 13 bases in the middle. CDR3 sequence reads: CASSFLREANYGYTF. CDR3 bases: TGTGCCAGCAGCTTCTTGAGAGAAGCTAACTATGGCTACACCTTC.

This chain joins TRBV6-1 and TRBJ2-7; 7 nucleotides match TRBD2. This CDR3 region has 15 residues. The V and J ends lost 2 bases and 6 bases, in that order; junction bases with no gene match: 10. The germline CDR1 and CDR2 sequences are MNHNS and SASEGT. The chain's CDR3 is CASSEHGRGNREQYF. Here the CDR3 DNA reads TGTGCCAGCAGTGAACACGGGCGGGGGAATCGCGAGCAGTACTTC.

DNA of the CDR3: TGTGCCAGCAGCTTCCGGGACAGGGTAACCTACGAGCAGTACTTC. This translates into CASSFRDRVTYEQYF. The J gene is TRBJ2-7, the V gene TRBV7-9, with 9 bases aligning to TRBD1. Germline V gene data show CDR1 as SEHNR and CDR2 as FQNEAQ (reference sequence). Germline trimming cut 3 bases from V and 2 bases from J; bases unmatched to any gene: 5. This CDR3 region has 15 residues. The full variable domain, in which reference TRBV7-9 and TRBJ2-7 provide the parts outside the CDR3, is DTGVSQNPRHKITKRGQNVTFRCDPISEHNRLYWYRQTLGQGPEFLTYFQNEAQLEKSRLLSDRFSAERPKGSFSTLEIQRTEQGDSAMYLCASSFRDRVTYEQYFGPGTRLTVT.

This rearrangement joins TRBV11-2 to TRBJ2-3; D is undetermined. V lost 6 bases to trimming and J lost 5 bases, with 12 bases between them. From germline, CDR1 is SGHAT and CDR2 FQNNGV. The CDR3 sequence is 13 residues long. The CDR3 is CASSFTLVDTQYF. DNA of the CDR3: TGTGCCAGCAGTTTTACATTGGTAGATACGCAGTATTTT.

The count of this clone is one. The DNA for the CDR3 is TGCGCCAGCAGCCAGGGACAGGGAAGTTCACCCCTCCACTTT. Translation: CASSQGQGSSPLHF. This rearrangement joins TRBV5-1 to TRBJ1-6, with TRBD1 identical over 9 bases. CDR1 is SGHRS and CDR2 is YFSETQ in the germline V gene. Trimming removed 4 bases from V and 9 bases from J; junction bases left unmatched: 5. This CDR3 has 14 amino acids.

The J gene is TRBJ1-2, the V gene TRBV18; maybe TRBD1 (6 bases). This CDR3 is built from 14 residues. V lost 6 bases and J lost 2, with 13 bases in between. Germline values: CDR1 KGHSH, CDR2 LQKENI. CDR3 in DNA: TGTGCCAGCTCGCGACAGGATCCCAACTATGGCTACACCTTC. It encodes CASSRQDPNYGYTF.

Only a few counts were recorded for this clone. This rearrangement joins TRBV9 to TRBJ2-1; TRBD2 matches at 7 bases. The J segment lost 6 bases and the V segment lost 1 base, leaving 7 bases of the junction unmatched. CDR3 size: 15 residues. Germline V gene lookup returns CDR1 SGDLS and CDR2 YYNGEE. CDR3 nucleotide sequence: TGTGCCAGCAGCGTAAGGGCCTCGGGAGGCAATGAGCAGTTCTTC. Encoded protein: CASSVRASGGNEQFF.

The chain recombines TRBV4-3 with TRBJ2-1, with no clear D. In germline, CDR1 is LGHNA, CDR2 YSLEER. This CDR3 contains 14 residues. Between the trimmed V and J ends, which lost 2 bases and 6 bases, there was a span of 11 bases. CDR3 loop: CASSQRDTLNEQFF. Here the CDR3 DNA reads TGCGCCAGCAGCCAACGCGACACCCTCAATGAGCAGTTCTTC.

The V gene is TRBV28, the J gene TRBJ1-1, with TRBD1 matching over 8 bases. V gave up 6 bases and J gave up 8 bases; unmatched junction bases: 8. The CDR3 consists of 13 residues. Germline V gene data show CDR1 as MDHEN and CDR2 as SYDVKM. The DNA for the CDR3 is TGTGCCAGCAGGCAACTCAGGGACAGGGAAGCTTTCTTT. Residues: CASRQLRDREAFF.

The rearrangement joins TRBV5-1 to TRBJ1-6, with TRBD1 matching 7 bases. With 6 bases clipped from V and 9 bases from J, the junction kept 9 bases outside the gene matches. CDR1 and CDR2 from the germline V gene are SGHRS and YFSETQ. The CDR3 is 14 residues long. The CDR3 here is CASTPGQSGSPLHF. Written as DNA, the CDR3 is TGCGCCAGCACTCCGGGACAGTCTGGTTCACCCCTCCACTTT.

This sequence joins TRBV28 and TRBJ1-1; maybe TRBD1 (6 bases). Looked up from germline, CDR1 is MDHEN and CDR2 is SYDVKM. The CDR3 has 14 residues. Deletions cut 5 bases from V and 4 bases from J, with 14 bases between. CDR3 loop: CASSRQGMGTEAFF. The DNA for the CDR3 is TGTGCCAGCAGTCGTCAGGGGATGGGCACTGAAGCTTTCTTT.

Here the CDR3 reads CASSSRGTGEKEKLFF. The CDR3 DNA follows: TGTGCCAGCAGTTCTCGGGGGACAGGGGAAAAGGAAAAACTGTTTTTT. This rearrangement joins TRBV6-2 or TRBV6-3 to TRBJ1-4; 10 bases are shared with TRBD1. Looked up from germline, CDR1 is MNHEY and CDR2 is SVGEGT. CDR3 length: 16 amino acids. With 4 bases clipped from V and 8 bases from J, the junction kept 10 bases outside the gene matches.

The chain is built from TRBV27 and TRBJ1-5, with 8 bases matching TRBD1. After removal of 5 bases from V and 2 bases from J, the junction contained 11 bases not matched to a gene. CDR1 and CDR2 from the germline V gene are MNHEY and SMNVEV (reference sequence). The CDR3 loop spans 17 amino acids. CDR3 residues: CASSPDRAPRGNQPQHF. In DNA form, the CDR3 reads TGTGCCAGCAGTCCGGACAGGGCTCCCCGAGGCAATCAGCCCCAGCATTTT.

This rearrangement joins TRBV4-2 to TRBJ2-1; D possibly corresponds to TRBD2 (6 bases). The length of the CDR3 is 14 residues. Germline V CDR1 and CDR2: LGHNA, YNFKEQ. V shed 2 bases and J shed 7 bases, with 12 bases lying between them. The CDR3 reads CASSQFGGMNEQFF. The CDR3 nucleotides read TGTGCCAGCAGCCAATTCGGGGGAATGAATGAGCAGTTCTTC.

CDR3 residues: CATSRAPAATYNEQFF. The CDR3 bases are TGTGCCACCAGCAGAGCGCCGGCGGCCACCTACAATGAGCAGTTCTTC. This chain uses TRBV15 with TRBJ2-1; D not certain. With 1 base removed from V and 2 bases from J, the gap between germline ends came to 12 bases. Germline CDR1 is LNHNV and CDR2 is YYDKDF (reference sequence). The CDR3 runs to 16 residues.

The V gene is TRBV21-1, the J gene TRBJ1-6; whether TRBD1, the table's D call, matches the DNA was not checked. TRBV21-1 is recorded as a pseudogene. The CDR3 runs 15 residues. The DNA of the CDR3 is TGTGCCAGCAGCCCCAGGGACAGGGGGCCTTCACCCCTCCACTTT. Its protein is CASSPRDRGPSPLHF.

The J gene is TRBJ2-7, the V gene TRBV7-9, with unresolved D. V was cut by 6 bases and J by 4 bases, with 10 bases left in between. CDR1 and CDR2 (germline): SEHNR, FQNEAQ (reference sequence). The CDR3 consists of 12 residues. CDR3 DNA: TGTGCCAGCAGATTTCTGTCTTACGAGCAGTACTTC. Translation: CASRFLSYEQYF.

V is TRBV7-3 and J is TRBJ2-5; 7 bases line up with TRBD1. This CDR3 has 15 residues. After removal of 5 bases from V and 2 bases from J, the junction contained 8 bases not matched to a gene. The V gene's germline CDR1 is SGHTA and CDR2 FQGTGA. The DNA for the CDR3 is TGTGCCAGCAGCAAAAACAGGGGCCCGCAAGAGACCCAGTACTTC. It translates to CASSKNRGPQETQYF.

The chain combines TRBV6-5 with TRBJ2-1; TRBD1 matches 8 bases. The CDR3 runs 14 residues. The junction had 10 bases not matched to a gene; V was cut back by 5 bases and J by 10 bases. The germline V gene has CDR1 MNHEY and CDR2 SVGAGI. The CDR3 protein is CASSPGQVRGEQFF. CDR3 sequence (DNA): TGTGCCAGCAGTCCGGGACAGGTTCGTGGGGAGCAGTTCTTC.

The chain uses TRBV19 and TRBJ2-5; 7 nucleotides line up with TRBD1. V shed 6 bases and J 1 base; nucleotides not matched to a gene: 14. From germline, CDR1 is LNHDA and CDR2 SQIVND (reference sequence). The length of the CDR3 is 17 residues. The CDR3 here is CASSRRDRVSSQETQYF. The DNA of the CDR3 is TGTGCCAGTAGCCGTCGAGACAGGGTCAGCTCCCAAGAGACCCAGTACTTC.

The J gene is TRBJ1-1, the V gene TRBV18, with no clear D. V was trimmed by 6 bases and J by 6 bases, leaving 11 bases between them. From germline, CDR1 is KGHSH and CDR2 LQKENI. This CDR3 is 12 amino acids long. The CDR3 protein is CASSFVVSEAFF. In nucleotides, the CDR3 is TGTGCCAGCTCTTTTGTAGTATCTGAAGCTTTCTTT.

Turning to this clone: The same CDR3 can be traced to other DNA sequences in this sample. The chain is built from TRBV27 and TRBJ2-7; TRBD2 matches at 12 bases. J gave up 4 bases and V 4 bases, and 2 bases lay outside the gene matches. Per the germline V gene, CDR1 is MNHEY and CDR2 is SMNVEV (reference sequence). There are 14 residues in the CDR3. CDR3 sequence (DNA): TGTGCCAGCAGTTCCGGACTAGCGGGATACGAGCAGTACTTC. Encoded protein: CASSSGLAGYEQYF.